In its sample, the clone carrying this TCR beta chain was seen a few times. Its antigen is still unknown. The source of the sample is a study of response to subunit inactivated influenza vaccine. Study-wide findings and caveats: It was the authors' suggestion that each seasonal influenza vaccination recruits few new T cells.

Germline loops: CDR1 MNHNS, CDR2 SASEGT. The CDR3 length is 16 residues. The J segment lost 1 base and the V segment lost 5 bases, leaving 8 bases of the junction unmatched. TCRdb analysed the RT-PCR reads with MiXCR anew, one entry per CDR3 protein. The sample lists a few hundred thousand distinct CDR3 sequences, approximately 6.9% occurring once. The origin of this receptor is a man between 50 and 75 years old who received an inactivated influenza vaccine. The material sequenced was PBMCs from blood, taken 23 to 25 months after vaccination. V and J are TRBV6-1 and TRBJ2-5; TRBD1 aligns across 9 bases. The chain's CDR3 is CASSPSLTGGQETQYF. As DNA, the CDR3 is TGTGCCAGCAGTCCCTCCCTGACAGGGGGCCAAGAGACCCAGTACTTC.